This paragraph covers one T cell receptor (beta chain) sequence. Its antigen remains unknown. The sample comes from a study of T cell responses to AZD1222 COVID-19 vaccine. Study observations and caveats: Nearly half of spike-specific TCRs reportedly target unmutated variant regions. Spike-spanning, vaccine-associated CD4 TCRs were dominant at 160-218 and 743-854.

The CDR3 extends over 11 amino acids. Germline assignment: CDR1 WNHNN and CDR2 SYGVQD (reference sequence). The ends were cut back, 6 bases at V and 9 bases at J, with 9 bases in the middle. Pooling of second doses given at about 4 or about 12 weeks was done. The data were produced by immunoSEQ multiplex PCR, yet TCRdb's version contains in-frame clones alone and is incomplete. The table records about 120,000 clones, roughly 92% of them present only once. Sequencing used peripheral blood, obtained 28 days after the second AZD1222 dose. This TCR was sampled from an adult who received the AZD1222 COVID-19 vaccine. V and J are TRBV10-1 and TRBJ2-4; no reliable D call. The DNA of the CDR3 is TGCGCCAGCAGCGTAGTTGGCATTCAGTACTTC. This sequence encodes CASSVVGIQYF.